This T cell receptor beta chain was sequenced in a study of vaccination and CD4 T cells after COVID-19. About the study: Convalescent persons amounted to six males plus four females, two of whom were Hispanic. The BNT162b2 or mRNA-1273 vaccine was given to participants in two doses.

For this clonotype: The antigen is not known.

Regarding treatment: roughly ten-day PBMC culture with coronavirus spike peptide pools or control peptides (ViraFEST assay). From the unexposed donor, CD4+ T cells were collected ahead of the COVID-19 pandemic (2011-2018). Trimming removed 6 bases at V and 2 bases at J, with 19 bases between. Germline CDR1 is SGHVS and CDR2 is FNYEAQ. The CDR3 extends over 16 amino acids. The Oncomine TCR Beta short-read assay was what sequenced the DNA obtained from cultured CD4+ T cells. TCRdb used MiXCR to reprocess the PCR reads, holding one entry per CDR3 protein. This table has some 7,700 distinct CDR3 sequences, 47% appearing once.

Sequenced sample: CD4+ T cells from blood, cultured in vitro. The TCR comes from a human donor in good health. The chain combines TRBV7-6 with TRBJ1-2; D not certain. The CDR3 DNA reads TGTGCCAGCAGGGCCCATTTCTTTCCTAGCAACTATGGCTACACCTTC. This gives the protein CASRAHFFPSNYGYTF.